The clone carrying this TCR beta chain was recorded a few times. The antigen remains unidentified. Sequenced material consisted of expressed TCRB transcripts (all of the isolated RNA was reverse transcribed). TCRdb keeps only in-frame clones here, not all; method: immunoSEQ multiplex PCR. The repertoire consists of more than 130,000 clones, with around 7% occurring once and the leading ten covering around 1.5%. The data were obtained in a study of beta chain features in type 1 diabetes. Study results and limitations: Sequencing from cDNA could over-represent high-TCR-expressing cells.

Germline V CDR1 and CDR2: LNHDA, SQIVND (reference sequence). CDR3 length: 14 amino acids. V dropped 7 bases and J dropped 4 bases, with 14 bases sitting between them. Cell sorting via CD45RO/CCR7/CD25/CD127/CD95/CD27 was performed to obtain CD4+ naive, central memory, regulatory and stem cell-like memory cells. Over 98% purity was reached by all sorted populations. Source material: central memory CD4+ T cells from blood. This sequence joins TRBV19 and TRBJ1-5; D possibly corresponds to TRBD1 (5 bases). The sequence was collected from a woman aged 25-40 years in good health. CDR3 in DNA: TGTGCCAGTACCGACGGACAAGTAAATCAGCCCCAGCATTTT. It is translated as CASTDGQVNQPQHF.